This T cell receptor beta chain was obtained from a study of cytomegalovirus exposure and HLA in healthy donors. General study findings and limits: An analysis done earlier found most TCR beta V segments productive about 90% or about 30% of the time. Trimming of TCR beta V- and J-genes showed a link, identified in a later analysis, to a missense DCLRE1C variant.

CDR1 MNHNY and CDR2 SVGAGI come from the germline V gene (reference sequence). The germline V and J ends were trimmed by 5 bases and 2 bases, with 13 bases remaining between them. CDR3 length equals 15 residues. Comment on this clone: The antigen is not known.

The primer mix had 60 Vbeta and 13 Jbeta primers. Method: immunoSEQ multiplex PCR; TCRdb's copy keeps in-frame clones and lacks some. This sample yields more than 150,000 clones, of which 70% to 80% are seen a single time; approximately 1.5% belongs to the top ten. Material: PBMCs. The source of this sequence is a male donor in good health and CMV-seronegative. The chain is built from TRBV6-6 and TRBJ1-5; the D gene is possibly TRBD1 (5 bases). The chain's CDR3 is CASSLPTEGNQPQHF. Written as DNA, the CDR3 is TGTGCCAGCAGTCTCCCGACAGAGGGCAATCAGCCCCAGCATTTT.